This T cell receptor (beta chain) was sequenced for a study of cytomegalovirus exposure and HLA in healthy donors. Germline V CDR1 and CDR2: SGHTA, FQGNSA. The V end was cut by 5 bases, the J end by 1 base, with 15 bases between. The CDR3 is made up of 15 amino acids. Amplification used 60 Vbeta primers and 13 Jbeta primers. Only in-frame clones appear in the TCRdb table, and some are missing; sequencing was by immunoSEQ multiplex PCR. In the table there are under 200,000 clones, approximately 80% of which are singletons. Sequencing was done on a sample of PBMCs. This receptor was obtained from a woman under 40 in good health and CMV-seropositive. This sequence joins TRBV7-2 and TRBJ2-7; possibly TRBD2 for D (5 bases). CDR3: CASSPWADLSYEQYF. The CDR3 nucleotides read TGTGCCAGCAGCCCTTGGGCGGACTTGTCCTACGAGCAGTACTTC.